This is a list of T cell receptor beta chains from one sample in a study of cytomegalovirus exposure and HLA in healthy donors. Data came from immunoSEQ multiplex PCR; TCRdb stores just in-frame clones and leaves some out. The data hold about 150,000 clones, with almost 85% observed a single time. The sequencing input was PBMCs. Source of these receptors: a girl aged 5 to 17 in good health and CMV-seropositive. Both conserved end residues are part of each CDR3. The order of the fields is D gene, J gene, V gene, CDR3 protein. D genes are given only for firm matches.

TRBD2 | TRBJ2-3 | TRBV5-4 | CASSLAGGKTDTQYF
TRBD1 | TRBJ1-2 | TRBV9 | CASSVGGWDRGYDYGYTF
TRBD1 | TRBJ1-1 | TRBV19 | CASSHQGGEAFF
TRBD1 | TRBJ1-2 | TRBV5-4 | CASSLATGTGFNGYTF
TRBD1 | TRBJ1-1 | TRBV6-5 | CASSEMTGGSEAFF
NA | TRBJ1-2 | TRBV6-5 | CASSYSTGTYGYTF
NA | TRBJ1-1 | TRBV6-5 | CASSPTLTGNTEAFF
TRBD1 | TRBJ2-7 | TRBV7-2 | CASSLPSGGAKYEQYF
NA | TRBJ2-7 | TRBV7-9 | CASSSLGAEEYF
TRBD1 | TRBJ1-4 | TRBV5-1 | CASSSLPGQGNEKLFF
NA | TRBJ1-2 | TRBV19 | CASIGQGQYGYTF